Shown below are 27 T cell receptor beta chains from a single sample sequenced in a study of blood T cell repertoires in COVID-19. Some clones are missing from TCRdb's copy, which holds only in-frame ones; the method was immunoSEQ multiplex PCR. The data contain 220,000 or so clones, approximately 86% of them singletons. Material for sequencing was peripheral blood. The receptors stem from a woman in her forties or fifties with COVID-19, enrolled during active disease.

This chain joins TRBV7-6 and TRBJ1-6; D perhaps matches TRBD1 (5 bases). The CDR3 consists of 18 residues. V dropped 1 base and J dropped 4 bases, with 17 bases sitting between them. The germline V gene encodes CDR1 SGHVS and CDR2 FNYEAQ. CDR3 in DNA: TGTGCCAGCAGCTTAGTACAGCAGGGCACCGTTTATAATTCACCCCTCCACTTT. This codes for CASSLVQQGTVYNSPLHF.

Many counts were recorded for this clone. CDR3 sequence reads: CASSLVNSDEQFF. The CDR3, as DNA: TGTGCCAGCAGCTTGGTGAATAGCGATGAGCAGTTCTTC. V is TRBV5-6 and J is TRBJ2-1; D is possibly TRBD2 (5 bases). The CDR3 loop spans 13 amino acids. V lost 0 bases to trimming and J lost 8 bases, with 9 bases between them. Germline assignment: CDR1 SGHDT and CDR2 YYEEEE.

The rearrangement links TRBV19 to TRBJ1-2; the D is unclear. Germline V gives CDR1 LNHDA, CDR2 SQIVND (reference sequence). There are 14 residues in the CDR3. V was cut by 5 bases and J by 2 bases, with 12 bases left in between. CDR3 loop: CASSFLTGNYGYTF. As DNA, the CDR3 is TGTGCCAGTAGTTTCCTGACGGGAAACTATGGCTACACCTTC.

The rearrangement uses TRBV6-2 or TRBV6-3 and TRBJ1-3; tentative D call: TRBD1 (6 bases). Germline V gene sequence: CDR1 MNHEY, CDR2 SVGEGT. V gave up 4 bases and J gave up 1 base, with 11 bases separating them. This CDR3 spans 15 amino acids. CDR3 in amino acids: CASSSNRESGNTIYF. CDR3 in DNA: TGTGCCAGCAGTTCGAACAGGGAGTCTGGAAACACCATATATTTT.

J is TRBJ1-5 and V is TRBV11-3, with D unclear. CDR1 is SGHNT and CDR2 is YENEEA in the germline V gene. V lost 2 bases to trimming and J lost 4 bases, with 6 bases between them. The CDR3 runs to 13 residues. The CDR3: CASSLNYNQPQHF. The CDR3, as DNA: TGTGCCAGCAGCTTAAACTATAATCAGCCCCAGCATTTT.

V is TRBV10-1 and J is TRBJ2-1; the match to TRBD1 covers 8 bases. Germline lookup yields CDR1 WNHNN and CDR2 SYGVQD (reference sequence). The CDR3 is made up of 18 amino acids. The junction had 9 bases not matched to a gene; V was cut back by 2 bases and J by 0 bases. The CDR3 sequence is CASSEPTDRGRSYNEQFF. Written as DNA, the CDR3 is TGCGCCAGCAGTGAGCCGACCGACAGGGGCCGCTCCTACAATGAGCAGTTCTTC.

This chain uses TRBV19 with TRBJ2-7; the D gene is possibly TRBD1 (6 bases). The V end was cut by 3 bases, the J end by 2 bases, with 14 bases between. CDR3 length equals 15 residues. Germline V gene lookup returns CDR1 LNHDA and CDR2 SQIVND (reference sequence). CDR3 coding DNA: TGTGCCAGTAGTATGGGGTCCCAGGGGACCTACGAGCAGTACTTC. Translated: CASSMGSQGTYEQYF.

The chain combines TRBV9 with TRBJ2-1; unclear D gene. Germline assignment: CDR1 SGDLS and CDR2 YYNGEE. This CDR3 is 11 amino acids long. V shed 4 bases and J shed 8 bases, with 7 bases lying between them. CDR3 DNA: TGTGCCAGCAGCCAAGCCCATGAGCAGTTCTTC. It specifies CASSQAHEQFF.

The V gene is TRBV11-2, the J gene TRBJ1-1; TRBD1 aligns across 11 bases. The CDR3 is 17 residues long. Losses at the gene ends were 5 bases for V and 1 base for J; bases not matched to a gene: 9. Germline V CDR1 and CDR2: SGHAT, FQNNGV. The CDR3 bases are TGTGCCAGCAGCACACTCCGGGACAGGGGGTCGAACACTGAAGCTTTCTTT. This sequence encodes CASSTLRDRGSNTEAFF.

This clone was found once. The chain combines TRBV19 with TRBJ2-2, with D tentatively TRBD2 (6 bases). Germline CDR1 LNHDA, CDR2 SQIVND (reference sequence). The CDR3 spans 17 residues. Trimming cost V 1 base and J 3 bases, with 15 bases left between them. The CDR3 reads CASSIGSGDGYTGELFF. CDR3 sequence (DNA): TGTGCCAGTAGTATAGGATCGGGGGATGGCTACACCGGGGAGCTGTTTTTT.

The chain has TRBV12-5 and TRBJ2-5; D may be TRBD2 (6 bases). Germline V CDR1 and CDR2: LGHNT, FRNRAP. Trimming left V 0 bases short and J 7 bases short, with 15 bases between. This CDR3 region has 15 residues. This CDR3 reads CASGLVPEGGRTQYF. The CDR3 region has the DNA TGTGCTAGTGGTTTGGTACCGGAGGGCGGGCGGACCCAGTACTTC.

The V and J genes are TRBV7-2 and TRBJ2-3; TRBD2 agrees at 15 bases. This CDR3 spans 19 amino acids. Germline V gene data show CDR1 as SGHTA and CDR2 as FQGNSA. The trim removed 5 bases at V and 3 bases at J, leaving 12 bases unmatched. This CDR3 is CASSDPFWTSGGATDTQYF. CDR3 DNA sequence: TGTGCCAGCAGCGATCCCTTCTGGACTAGCGGGGGGGCAACAGATACGCAGTATTTT.

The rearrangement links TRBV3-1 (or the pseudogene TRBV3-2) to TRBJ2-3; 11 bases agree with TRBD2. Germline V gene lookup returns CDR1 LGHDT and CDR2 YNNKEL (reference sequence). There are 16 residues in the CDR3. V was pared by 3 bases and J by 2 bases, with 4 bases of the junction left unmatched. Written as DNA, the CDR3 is TGTGCCAGCAGCCACCGACTAGCGGGGAACACAGATACGCAGTATTTT. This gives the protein CASSHRLAGNTDTQYF.

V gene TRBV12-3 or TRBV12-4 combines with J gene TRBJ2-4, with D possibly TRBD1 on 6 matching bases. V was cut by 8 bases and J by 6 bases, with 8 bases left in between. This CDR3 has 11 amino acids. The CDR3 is CASRGGNIQYF. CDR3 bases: TGTGCCAGCCGAGGGGGAAACATTCAGTACTTC.

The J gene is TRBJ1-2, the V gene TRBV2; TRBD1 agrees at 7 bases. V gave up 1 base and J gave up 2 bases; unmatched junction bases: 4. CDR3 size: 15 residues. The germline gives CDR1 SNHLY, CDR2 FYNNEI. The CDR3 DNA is TGTGCCAGCAGTGAAGACAGGGGATTCAACTATGGCTACACCTTC. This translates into CASSEDRGFNYGYTF.

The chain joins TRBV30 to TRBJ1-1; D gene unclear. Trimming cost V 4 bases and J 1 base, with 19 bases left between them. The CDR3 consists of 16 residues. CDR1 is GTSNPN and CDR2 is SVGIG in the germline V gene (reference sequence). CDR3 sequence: CAWKVGSTQQNTEAFF. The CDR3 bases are TGTGCCTGGAAGGTTGGGAGTACCCAGCAGAACACTGAAGCTTTCTTT.

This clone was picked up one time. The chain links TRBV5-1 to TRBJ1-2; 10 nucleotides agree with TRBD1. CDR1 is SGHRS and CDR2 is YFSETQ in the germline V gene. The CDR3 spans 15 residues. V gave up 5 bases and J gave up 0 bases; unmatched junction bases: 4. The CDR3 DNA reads TGCGCCAGCAGGTGGACAGGGGGAACTAACTATGGCTACACCTTC. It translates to CASRWTGGTNYGYTF.

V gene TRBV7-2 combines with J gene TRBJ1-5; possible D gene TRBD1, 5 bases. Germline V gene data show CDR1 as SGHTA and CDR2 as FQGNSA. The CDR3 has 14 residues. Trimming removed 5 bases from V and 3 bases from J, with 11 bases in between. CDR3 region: CASSQGRNNQPQHF. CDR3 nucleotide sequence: TGTGCCAGCAGCCAGGGCAGAAACAATCAGCCCCAGCATTTT.

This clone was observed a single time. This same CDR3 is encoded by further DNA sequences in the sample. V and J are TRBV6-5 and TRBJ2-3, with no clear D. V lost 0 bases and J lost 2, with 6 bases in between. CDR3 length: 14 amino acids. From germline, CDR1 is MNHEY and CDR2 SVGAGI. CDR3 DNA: TGTGCCAGCAGTTACTCGGCCTCCACAGATACGCAGTATTTT. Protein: CASSYSASTDTQYF.

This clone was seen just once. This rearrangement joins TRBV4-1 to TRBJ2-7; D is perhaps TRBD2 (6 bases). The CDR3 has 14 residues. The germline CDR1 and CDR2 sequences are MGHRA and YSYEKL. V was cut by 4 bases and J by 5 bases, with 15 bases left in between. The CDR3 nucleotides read TGCGCCAGCAGCCCCCAAAGGAGGGCCCACGAGCAGTACTTC. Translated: CASSPQRRAHEQYF.

CDR3 sequence: CASSALGTSEQETQYF. CDR3 DNA sequence: TGTGCCAGTAGTGCCCTCGGGACTAGCGAACAAGAGACCCAGTACTTC. This chain uses TRBV19 with TRBJ2-5, with TRBD2 identical over 10 bases. Germline CDR1 is LNHDA and CDR2 is SQIVND (reference sequence). V lost 5 bases to trimming and J lost 2 bases; unmatched junction nucleotides: 8. CDR3 length equals 16 residues.

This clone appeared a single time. The CDR3 DNA reads as TGTGCCACACAGGGGGCGGTTGGCTACACCTTC. This codes for CATQGAVGYTF. This chain uses TRBV2 with TRBJ1-2; 9 bases line up with TRBD1. V shed 10 bases and J 7 bases; nucleotides not matched to a gene: 4. Germline assignment: CDR1 SNHLY and CDR2 FYNNEI. The CDR3 has 11 residues. The complete variable domain, with remaining parts taken from reference TRBV2 and TRBJ1-2, reads EPEVTQTPSHQVTQMGQEVILRCVPISNHLYFYWYRQILGQKVEFLVSFYNNEISEKSEIFDDQFSVERPDGSNFTLKIRSTKLEDSAMYFCATQGAVGYTFGSGTRLTVV.

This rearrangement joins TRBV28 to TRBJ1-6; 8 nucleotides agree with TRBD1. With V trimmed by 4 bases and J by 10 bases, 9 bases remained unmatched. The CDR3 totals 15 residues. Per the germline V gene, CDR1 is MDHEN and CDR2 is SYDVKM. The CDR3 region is CASSSRTGRSSPLHF. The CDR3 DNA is TGTGCCAGCAGTTCCCGGACAGGGAGGAGCTCACCCCTCCACTTT.

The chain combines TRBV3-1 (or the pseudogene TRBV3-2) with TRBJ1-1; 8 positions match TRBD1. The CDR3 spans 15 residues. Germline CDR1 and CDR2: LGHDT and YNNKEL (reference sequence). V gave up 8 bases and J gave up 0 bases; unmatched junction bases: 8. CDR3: CASVETGGMNTEAFF. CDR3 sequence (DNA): TGTGCCAGCGTAGAAACAGGGGGGATGAACACTGAAGCTTTCTTT.

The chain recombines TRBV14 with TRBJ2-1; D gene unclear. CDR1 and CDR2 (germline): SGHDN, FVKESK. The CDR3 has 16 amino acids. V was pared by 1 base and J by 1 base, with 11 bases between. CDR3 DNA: TGTGCCAGCAGCCAAGTGGGCTTCAGTTCCTACAATGAGCAGTTCTTC. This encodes CASSQVGFSSYNEQFF.

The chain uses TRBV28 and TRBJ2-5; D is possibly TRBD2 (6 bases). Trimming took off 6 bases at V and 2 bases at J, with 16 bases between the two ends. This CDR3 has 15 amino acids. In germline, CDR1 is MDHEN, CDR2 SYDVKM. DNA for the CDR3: TGTGCCAGCAGCCAGGCGGGACGGCTACAAGAGACCCAGTACTTC. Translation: CASSQAGRLQETQYF.

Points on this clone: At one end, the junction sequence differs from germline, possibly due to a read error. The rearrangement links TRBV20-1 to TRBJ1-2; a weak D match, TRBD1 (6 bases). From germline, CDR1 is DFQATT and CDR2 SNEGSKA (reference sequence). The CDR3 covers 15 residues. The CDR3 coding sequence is TGCAGTGCTAGTCCCCCTAGGGGGACTAATTATGGCTACACCTTC. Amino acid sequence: CSASPPRGTNYGYTF.